This T cell receptor beta chain originates from a study of T cell repertoires and Cas9 in healthy adults. Generated by immunoSEQ multiplex PCR, the TCRdb table keeps only in-frame clones and is missing some. The profile covers about 22,000 clones, with roughly 89% appearing a single time and approximately 1.5% taken by the ten largest. Study conclusions and caveats: SpCas9-reactive regulatory T cells reportedly mitigated SpCas9-reactive effector T cells in vitro.

As for this clone: Antigen unknown.

V lost 5 bases to trimming and J lost 4 bases, with 11 bases between them. In germline, CDR1 is MDHEN, CDR2 SYDVKM. The CDR3 has 14 amino acids. The sequence came from a human donor in good health. What was sequenced was CD4+ effector T cells (CD127+, CD25-, CD137-, CD154-) from PBMCs; culture status not recorded. V gene TRBV28 combines with J gene TRBJ1-4; D is unclear. The CDR3 reads CASSISPGNEKLFF. CDR3 coding DNA: TGTGCCAGCAGTATCAGCCCGGGTAATGAAAAACTGTTTTTT.